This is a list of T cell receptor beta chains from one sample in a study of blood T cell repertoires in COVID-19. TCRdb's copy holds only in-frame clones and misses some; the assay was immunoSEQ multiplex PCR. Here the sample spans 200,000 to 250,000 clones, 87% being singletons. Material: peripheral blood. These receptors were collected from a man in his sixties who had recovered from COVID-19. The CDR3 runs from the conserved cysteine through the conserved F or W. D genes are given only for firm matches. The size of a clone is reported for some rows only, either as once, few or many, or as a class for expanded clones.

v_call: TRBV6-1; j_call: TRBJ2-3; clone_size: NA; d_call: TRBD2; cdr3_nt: TGTGCCAGCAGTGAAAGGCCGTCGCGGCTAGCGGCAGATACGCAGTATTTT; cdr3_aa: CASSERPSRLAADTQYF
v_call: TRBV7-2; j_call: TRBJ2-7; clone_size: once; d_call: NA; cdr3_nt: TGTGCCAGCACCTCTACAGAGACCTACGAGCAGTACTTC; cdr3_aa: CASTSTETYEQYF
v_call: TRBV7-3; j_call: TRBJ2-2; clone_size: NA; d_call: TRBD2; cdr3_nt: TGTGCCAGCAGCTTATTGCCTAGCGGGAGGGATGGCACCGGGGAGCTGTTTTTT; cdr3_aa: CASSLLPSGRDGTGELFF
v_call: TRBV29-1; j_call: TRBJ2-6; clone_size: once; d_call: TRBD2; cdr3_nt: TGCAGCGCCGTAGCGGGTTTTGCCTCTGGGGCCAACGTCCTGACTTTC; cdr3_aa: CSAVAGFASGANVLTF
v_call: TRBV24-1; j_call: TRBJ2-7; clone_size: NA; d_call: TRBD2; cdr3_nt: TGTGCCACCAGTGATGGACTAGCGAACGAGCAGTACTTC; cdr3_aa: CATSDGLANEQYF
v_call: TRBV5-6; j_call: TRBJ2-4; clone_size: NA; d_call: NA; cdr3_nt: TGTGCCAGCAGCTTGTATACGGGGGTAGCCAAAAACATTCAGTACTTC; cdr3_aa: CASSLYTGVAKNIQYF
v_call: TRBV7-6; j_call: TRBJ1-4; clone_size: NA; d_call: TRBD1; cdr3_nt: TGTGCCAGCAGCTTGGGACAGTCAACTAATGAAAAACTGTTTTTT; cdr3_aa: CASSLGQSTNEKLFF
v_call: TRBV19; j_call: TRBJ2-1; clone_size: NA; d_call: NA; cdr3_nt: TGTGCCAGTAGGAACCAGGGGCATCGTTACAATGAGCAGTTCTTC; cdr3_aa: CASRNQGHRYNEQFF
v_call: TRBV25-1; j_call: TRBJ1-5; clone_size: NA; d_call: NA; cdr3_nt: TGTGCCAGCAGCGGGGTTGATTTATATCAGCCCCAGCATTTT; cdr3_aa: CASSGVDLYQPQHF
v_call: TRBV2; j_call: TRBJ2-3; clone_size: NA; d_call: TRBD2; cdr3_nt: TGTGCCAGCAGGGTATCTAGCGGGGGCACAGATACGCAGTATTTT; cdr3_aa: CASRVSSGGTDTQYF
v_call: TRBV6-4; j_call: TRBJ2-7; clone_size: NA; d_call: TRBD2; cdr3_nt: TGTGCCAGCAGTAGCGGGGCCCACTCCTACGAGCAGTACTTC; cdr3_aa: CASSSGAHSYEQYF
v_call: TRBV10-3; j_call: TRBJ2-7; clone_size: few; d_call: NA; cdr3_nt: TGTGCCATCAGGCAGGGCGATAACTACGAGCAGTACTTC; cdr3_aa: CAIRQGDNYEQYF
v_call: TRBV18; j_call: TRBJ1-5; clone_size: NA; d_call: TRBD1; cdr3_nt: TGTGCCAGCTCACCAAGGACAGGGGAGTATAGCAATCAGCCCCAGCATTTT; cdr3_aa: CASSPRTGEYSNQPQHF
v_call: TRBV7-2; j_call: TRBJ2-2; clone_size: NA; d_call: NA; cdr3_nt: TGTGCCAGCAGCTTAGGAGCCGGGGAGCTGTTTTTT; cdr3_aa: CASSLGAGELFF
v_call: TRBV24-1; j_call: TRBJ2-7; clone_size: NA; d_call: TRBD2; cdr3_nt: TGTGCCACCAGTGATACCGGGACTAGCGCGTACGAGCAGTACTTC; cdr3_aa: CATSDTGTSAYEQYF
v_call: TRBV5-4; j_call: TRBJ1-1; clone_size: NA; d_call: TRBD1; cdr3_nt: TGTGCCAGCAGCTTGGGGGAACAGGGGTCCGGGGCTTTCTTT; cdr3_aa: CASSLGEQGSGAFF
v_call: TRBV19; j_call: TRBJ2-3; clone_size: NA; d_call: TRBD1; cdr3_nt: TGTGCCAGTGCCGACAGGGGGCATGTAGATACGCAGTATTTT; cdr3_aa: CASADRGHVDTQYF
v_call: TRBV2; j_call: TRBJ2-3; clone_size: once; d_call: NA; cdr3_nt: TGTGCCAGCAGTGCGGTAGATACGCAGTATTTT; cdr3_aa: CASSAVDTQYF
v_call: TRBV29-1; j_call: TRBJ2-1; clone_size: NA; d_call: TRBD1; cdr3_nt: TGCAGCGTTGAGTTAAGACAGGGGACCCTGGGGAATGAGCAGTTCTTC; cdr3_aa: CSVELRQGTLGNEQFF
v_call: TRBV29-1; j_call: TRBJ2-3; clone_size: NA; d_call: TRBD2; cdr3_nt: TGCAGCGTGGCGACTAGCGGGGGCCTGTATACGCAGTATTTT; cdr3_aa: CSVATSGGLYTQYF
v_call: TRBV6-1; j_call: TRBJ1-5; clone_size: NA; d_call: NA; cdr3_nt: TGTGCCAGCAGTCAAGCCGGACAGCAAAATCAGCCCCAGCATTTT; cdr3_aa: CASSQAGQQNQPQHF
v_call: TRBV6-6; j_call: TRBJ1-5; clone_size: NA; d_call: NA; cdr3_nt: TGTGCCAGCACCCTGAACGATCCAGGCCAGCCCCAGCATTTT; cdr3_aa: CASTLNDPGQPQHF
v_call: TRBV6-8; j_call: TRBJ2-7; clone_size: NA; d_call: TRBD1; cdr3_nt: TGTGCCAACCATGTGGACAGGGATGTGGTCTACGAGCAGTACTTC; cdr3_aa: CANHVDRDVVYEQYF
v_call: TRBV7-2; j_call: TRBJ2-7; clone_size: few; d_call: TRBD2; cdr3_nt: TGTGCCAGCAGCTTACGTCCTAGCGGAAGCTCCTACGAGCAGTACTTC; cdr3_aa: CASSLRPSGSSYEQYF